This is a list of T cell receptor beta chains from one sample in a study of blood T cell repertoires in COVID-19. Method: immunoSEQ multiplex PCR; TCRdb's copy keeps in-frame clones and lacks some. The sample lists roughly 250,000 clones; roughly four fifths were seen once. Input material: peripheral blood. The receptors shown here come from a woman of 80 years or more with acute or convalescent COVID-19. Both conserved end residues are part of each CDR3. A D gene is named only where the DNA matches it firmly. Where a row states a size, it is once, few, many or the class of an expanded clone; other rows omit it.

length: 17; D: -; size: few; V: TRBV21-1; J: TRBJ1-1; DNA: TGTGCCAGCAGCAAGACCGTAGGGGGCCGAGGGAACACTGAAGCTTTCTTT; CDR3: CASSKTVGGRGNTEAFF
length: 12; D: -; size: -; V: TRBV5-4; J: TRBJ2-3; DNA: TGTGCCAGCAAGGGGTCCGGGGATACGCAGTATTTT; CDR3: CASKGSGDTQYF
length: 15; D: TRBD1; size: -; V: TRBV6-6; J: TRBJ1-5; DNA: TGTGCCAGCAGTTACGAGGGACAGTCGAAGCAGCCCCAGCATTTT; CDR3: CASSYEGQSKQPQHF
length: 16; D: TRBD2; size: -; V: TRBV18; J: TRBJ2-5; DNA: TGTGCCAGCTCCGCTACCACTAGCGGGGCGGGTGAGACCCAGTACTTC; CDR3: CASSATTSGAGETQYF
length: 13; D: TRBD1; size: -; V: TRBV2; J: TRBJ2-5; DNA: TGTGCCTCTAGGCAGGGGGAACGAGAGACCCAGTACTTC; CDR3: CASRQGERETQYF
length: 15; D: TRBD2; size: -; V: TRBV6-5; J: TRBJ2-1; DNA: TGTGCCAGCAGAAACTATATTAGCGGGGGATATGAGCAGTTCTTC; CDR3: CASRNYISGGYEQFF
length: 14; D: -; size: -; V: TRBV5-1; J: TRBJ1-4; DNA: TGCGCCAGCAGGCAGGGGCTAACTAATGAAAAACTGTTTTTT; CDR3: CASRQGLTNEKLFF
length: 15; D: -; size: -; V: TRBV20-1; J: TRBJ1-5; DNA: TGCAGTGCTAGTCAGGGAAGGGAGGGCAATCAGCCCCAGCATTTT; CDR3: CSASQGREGNQPQHF
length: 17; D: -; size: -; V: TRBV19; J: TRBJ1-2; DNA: TGTGCCAGTAGTAAGTCGGGACACAGCAGCGGTAACTATGGCTACACCTTC; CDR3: CASSKSGHSSGNYGYTF
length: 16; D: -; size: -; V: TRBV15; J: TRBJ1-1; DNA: TGTGCCACCAGCAGAGGTAGTCAGTCGGGGGACACTGAAGCTTTCTTT; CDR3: CATSRGSQSGDTEAFF
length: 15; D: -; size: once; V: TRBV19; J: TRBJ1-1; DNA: TGTGCCAGTAAGTCCCCACACAGGGAGAACACTGAAGCTTTCTTT; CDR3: CASKSPHRENTEAFF
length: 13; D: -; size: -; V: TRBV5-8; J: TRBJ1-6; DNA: TGTGCCAGCAGCAGAGGACAGAATTCACCCCTCCACTTT; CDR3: CASSRGQNSPLHF
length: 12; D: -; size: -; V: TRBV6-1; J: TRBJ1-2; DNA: TGTGCCAGCAGTGACAGGAACTATGGCTACACCTTC; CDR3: CASSDRNYGYTF
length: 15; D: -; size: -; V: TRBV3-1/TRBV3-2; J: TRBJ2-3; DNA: TGTGCCAGCAGCCGATCGAATATGAGGACAGATACGCAGTATTTT; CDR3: CASSRSNMRTDTQYF
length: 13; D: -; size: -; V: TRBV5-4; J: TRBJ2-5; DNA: TGTGCCAGCAGCTGGGAGGTGGGGGAGACCCAGTACTTC; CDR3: CASSWEVGETQYF
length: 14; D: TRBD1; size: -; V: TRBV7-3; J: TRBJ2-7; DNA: TGTGCCAGCAGCTCTCAACCGGGACAGGGGGAGCAGTACTTC; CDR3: CASSSQPGQGEQYF
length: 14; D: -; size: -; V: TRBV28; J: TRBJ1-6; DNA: TGTGCCAGCAGTTTAATGGGGGGGCAGGCGGCCCTCCACTTT; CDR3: CASSLMGGQAALHF
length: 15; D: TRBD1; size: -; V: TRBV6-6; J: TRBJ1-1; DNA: TGTGCCAGCAGTTACTCAGGACAGGGGAACACTGAAGCTTTCTTT; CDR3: CASSYSGQGNTEAFF
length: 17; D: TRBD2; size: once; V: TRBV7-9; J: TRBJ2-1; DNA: TGTGCCAGCAGCCTTAGACTAGCGGGAGGCACGGGGAATGAGCAGTTCTTC; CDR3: CASSLRLAGGTGNEQFF
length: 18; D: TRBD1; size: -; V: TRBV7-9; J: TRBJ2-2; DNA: TGTGCCAGCAGCTTAGCGTTCCTGGGACAGGGGTGGACCGGGGAGCTGTTTTTT; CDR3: CASSLAFLGQGWTGELFF
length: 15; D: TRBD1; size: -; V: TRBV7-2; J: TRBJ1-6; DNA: TGTGCCAGCAGCTCCCGACAGGGGAATAATTCACCCCTCCACTTT; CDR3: CASSSRQGNNSPLHF
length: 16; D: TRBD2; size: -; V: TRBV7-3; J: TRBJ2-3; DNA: TGTGCCAGCAGCTCGGGACTAGCAAGTGGCACAGATACGCAGTATTTT; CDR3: CASSSGLASGTDTQYF
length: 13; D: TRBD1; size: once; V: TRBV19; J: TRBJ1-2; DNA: TGTGCCAGTGGGACAGGGGGCATCTATGGCTACACCTTC; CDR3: CASGTGGIYGYTF
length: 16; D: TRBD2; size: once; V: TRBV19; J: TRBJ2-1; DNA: TGTGCCAGTAGTTTCCCTCTAGCGGGTGGCTACAATGAGCAGTTCTTC; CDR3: CASSFPLAGGYNEQFF
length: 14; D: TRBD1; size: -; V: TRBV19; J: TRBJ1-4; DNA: TGTGCCAGTAGTATATCCAGGGGGCGCGAAAAACTGTTTTTT; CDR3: CASSISRGREKLFF
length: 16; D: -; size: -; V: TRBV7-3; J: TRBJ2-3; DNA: TGTGCCAGCAGCGCCCAGGGGCCTGTGAGTTCAGATACGCAGTATTTT; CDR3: CASSAQGPVSSDTQYF
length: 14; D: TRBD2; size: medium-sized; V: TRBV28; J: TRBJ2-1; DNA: TGTGCCAGCAGCCGGGGCGGGAGGGCCAATGAGCAGTTCTTC; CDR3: CASSRGGRANEQFF
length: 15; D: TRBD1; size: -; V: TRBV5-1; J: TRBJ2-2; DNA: TGCGCCAGCAGCTTAGAGACAGGGTACACCGGGGAGCTGTTTTTT; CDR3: CASSLETGYTGELFF
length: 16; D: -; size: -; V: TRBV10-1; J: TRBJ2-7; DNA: TGCGCCAGCAGACGCGGGACGTGGCCTAAGGCCTACGAGCAGTACTTC; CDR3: CASRRGTWPKAYEQYF
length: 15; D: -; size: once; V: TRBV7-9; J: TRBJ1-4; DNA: TGTGCCAGCAGCTTAGGACAGGAATTTAATGAAAAACTGTTTTTT; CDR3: CASSLGQEFNEKLFF
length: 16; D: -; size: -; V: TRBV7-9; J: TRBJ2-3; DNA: TGTGCCAGCAGCTCCCTTCGGGGAGAGGTGGCAGATACGCAGTATTTT; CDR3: CASSSLRGEVADTQYF
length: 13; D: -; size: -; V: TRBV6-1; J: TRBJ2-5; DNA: TGTGCCAGCAGTGAAGGGCCCCAAGAGACCCAGTACTTC; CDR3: CASSEGPQETQYF
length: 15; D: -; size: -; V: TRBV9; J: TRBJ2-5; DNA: TGTGCCAGCAGCCCTCGACTAGGTTGGGAAGAGACCCAGTACTTC; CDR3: CASSPRLGWEETQYF
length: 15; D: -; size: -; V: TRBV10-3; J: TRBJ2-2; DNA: TGTGCCATCAGCCCCGGGTCCTCCCCTACCGGGGAGCTGTTTTTT; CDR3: CAISPGSSPTGELFF
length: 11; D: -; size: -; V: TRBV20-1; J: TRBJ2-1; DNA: TGCAGTGCTAGTAGCCGGAATGAGCAGTTCTTC; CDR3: CSASSRNEQFF
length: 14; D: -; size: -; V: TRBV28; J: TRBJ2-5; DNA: TGTGCCAGCAGTTCGTCAGGGGAACAAGAGACCCAGTACTTC; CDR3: CASSSSGEQETQYF
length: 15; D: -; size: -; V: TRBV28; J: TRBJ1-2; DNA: TGTGCCAGCAGTCCTCCCAGGGCAGGTGACTATGGCTACACCTTC; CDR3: CASSPPRAGDYGYTF
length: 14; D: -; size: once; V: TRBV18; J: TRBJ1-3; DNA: TGTGCCAGCTCACCACAGGGGGCTGGAAACACCATATATTTT; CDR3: CASSPQGAGNTIYF
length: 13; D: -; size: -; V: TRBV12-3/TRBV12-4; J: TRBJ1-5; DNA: TGTGCCAGCAGTATGACAGATAATCAGCCCCAGCATTTT; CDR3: CASSMTDNQPQHF
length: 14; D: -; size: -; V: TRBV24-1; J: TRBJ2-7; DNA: TGTGCCACCAGTGATTCTTACGGGAGTTACGAGCAGTACTTC; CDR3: CATSDSYGSYEQYF
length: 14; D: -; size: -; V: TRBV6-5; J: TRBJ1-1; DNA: TGTGCCAGCAGTTACTCGATCGGGGACACTGAAGCTTTCTTT; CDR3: CASSYSIGDTEAFF
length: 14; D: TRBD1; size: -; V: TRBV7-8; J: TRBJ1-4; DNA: TGTGCCAGCAGCTCGACAGGGGAGTATGAAAAACTGTTTTTT; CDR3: CASSSTGEYEKLFF
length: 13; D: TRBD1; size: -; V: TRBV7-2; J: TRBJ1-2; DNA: TGTGCCAGCAGCACTGGGACAGAACCTGGCTACACCTTC; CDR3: CASSTGTEPGYTF
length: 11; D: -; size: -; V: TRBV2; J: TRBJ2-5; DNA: TGTGCCAGCAGCAGTTGGGAGACCCAGTACTTC; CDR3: CASSSWETQYF
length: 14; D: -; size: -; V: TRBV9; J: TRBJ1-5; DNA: TGTGCCAGCAGCGTAGACCAGGGCAATCAGCCCCAGCATTTT; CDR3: CASSVDQGNQPQHF
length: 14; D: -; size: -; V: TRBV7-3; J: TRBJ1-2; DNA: TGTGCCAGCAGCTTAGGTCCAGGGTACTATGGCTACACCTTC; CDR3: CASSLGPGYYGYTF
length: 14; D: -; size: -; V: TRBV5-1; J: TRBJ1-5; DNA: TGCGCCAGCAGCTTAGGAGCGGGAAATCAGCCCCAGCATTTT; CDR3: CASSLGAGNQPQHF
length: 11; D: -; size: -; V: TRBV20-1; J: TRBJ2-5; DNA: TGCAGTGCTAGACAGGGAGAGACCCAGTACTTC; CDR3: CSARQGETQYF